This T cell receptor beta chain was profiled in a study of T cell changes during pregnancy in multiple sclerosis. Only in-frame clones appear in the TCRdb table, and some are missing; sequencing was by immunoSEQ multiplex PCR. The repertoire includes 90,000 or so clones, approximately 90% of them detected once, and approximately 0.9% sits in the top ten. The CDR3 sequence is 15 residues long. After removal of 3 bases from V and 7 bases from J, the junction contained 5 bases not matched to a gene. Germline lookup yields CDR1 ENHRY and CDR2 SYGVKD. The chain joins TRBV10-3 to TRBJ2-1, with TRBD2 matching 11 bases. The material sequenced was peripheral blood, taken before pregnancy. This receptor was taken from a female donor with multiple sclerosis, enrolled in a pregnancy study. The CDR3 sequence is CAISDSGGAGNEQFF. The CDR3, as DNA: TGTGCCATCAGTGATAGCGGGGGGGCCGGTAATGAGCAGTTCTTC.